The present entry profiles one T cell receptor (beta chain) with its context. The target antigen is unknown. This likely comes from a read error, as the CDR3 has no conserved phenylalanine or tryptophan at its end. TCRdb called the 5' RACE reads again in MiXCR, with one record for every CDR3 protein. The table shows some 9,400 distinct CDR3 sequences, with around 3% occurring only once. Time point indicated: sample taken at primary tumor resection. Without sorting, whole RNA was sequenced from tumor, nontumor lung or frozen PBMC. This entry belongs to a study of spatial heterogeneity in lung cancer. Study in general: Alpha-chain sequences were detected in numbers that were consistently lower than beta-chain sequences. Overall study findings and caveats: How many expanded intratumoral alpha and beta TCRs were present tracked the tumor mutation count, which was a count of nonsynonymous mutations.

V was pared by 4 bases and J by 4 bases, with 8 bases of the junction left unmatched. Germline values: CDR1 SGHRS, CDR2 YFSETQ. This CDR3 is built from 15 residues. The specimen was lung tumor tissue, collected at surgery. The origin of this receptor is a male donor with early-stage non-small cell lung cancer. V usage is TRBV5-1 and J usage is TRBJ1-1, with 9 bases aligning to TRBD1. In DNA form, the CDR3 reads TGCGCCAGCAGCATACAAGGGACAGGGAGCACTGAAGCTTTCTCT. Residues: CASSIQGTGSTEAFS.